This TCR beta chain originates from a study of blood T cell repertoires in COVID-19 (dated by TCRdb to 2020 to 2022). Turning to the overall study: The collaborator samples originated in the United States, Italy and Spain and spanned the acute and convalescent phases of COVID-19. The prospective study material was composed of cDNA or gDNA derived from T cells, B-cell-depleted T cells, or PBMCs. Deeply sampled blood TCRbeta repertoires from subjects exposed to, actively infected with, or recovered from COVID-19 were included in the dataset. The repertoires were released in a freely available public database intended as a resource for research on the immune response to SARS-CoV-2. Samples came from the ongoing ImmuneRACE study (first 160 participants) plus 1,254 subjects from 6 global collaborators. Sample metadata almost always included a de-identified subject ID, COVID-19 status, age in years and sex. Where HLA class I and class II types were available, the types were taken from metadata supplied by the sample provider, not from assay-based typing. Results and caveats for the whole study, not just this receptor: The quantity of clinical and demographic metadata differed by source and by participant and was supplied without curation.

TCRbeta CDR3 regions were amplified from genomic DNA by means of the immunoSEQ Assay, a bias-controlled multiplex PCR. On the study's bioinformatics: The number of nucleated cells in each sample was estimated by amplification of reference gene primers within the assay. To quantify the absolute abundance of each unique TCRbeta CDR3 rearrangement, sequence reads were collapsed and filtered. For each sample, productive Simpson clonality was calculated by taking the square root of Simpson's diversity index across productive rearrangements. TCRdb mirrors the immuneACCESS table, restricted to in-frame sequences. Some clones are absent from its copies; in checked studies, under half trace to an unresolved V gene, and the reason for the others is unknown. V, J and clone size are taken as reported in that table, and D and trimming were inferred from the DNA itself. The sample has over 120,000 clones on record, more than 75% of them singletons. 11% of the sample is taken by the ten largest.

This clone was counted between two and nine times. What this receptor recognizes is not known. Qualities for individual bases were not recorded, and no much larger clone is one base off. The germline V gene (reference sequence) specifies SGHNT as CDR1 and YYREEE as CDR2. At the junction V is shortened by 2 bases and J by 5 bases, with 11 bases in between. The CDR3 covers 14 residues, taking in both the cysteine and the phenylalanine. Of the read, only the CDR3 DNA is kept; its 42 bases are in frame from base 1. Enrolling through a virtual design, the prospective study's participants ranged in age from roughly 18 to 95 years and lived across about two dozen United States geographic areas. Cohort assignment in the prospective study relied on participant-reported clinical history from a screening survey and a study questionnaire. For ImmuneRACE Cohort 3, a participant was defined as recovered based on two consecutive negative NP/OP PCR tests, clearance by a healthcare professional, or resolution of symptoms. Mobile phlebotomists in the prospective study collected whole blood, serum and a nasopharyngeal or oropharyngeal swab from every participant. Additional blood draws and questionnaires over an approximately 2-month period could optionally be provided by prospective study participants. Before DNA extraction, prospective study blood samples were shipped either frozen or at room temperature.

Sequenced: PBMCs or T cells enriched from blood (not recorded which). Recombination connected TRBV5-4 to TRBJ2-4, and the D gene may be TRBD1, 6 bases matching. The receptor comes from a man aged 55 to 70 who had recovered from COVID-19. The sequenced DNA: TGTGCCAGCAGCTTACAGGGCCCCCAAAACATTCAGTACTTC. The resulting protein is CASSLQGPQNIQYF.